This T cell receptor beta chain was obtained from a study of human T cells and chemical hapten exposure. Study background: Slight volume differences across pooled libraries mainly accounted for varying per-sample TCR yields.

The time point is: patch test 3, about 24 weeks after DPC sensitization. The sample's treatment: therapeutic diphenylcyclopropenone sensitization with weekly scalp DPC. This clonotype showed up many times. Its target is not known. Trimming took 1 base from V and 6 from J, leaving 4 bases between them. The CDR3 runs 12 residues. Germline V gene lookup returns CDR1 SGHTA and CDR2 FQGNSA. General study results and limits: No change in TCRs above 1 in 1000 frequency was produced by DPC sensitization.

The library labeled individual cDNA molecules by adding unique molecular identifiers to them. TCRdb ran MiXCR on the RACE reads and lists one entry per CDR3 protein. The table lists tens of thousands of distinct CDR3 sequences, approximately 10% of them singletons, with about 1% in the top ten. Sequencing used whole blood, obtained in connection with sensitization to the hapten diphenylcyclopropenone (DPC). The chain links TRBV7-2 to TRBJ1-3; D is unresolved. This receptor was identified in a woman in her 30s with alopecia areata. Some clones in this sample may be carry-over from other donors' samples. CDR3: CASSLGENTIYF. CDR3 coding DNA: TGTGCCAGCAGCTTAGGAGAAAACACCATATATTTT.